The source of this T cell receptor beta chain is a study of blood T cell repertoires in COVID-19. Method: immunoSEQ multiplex PCR; TCRdb's copy keeps in-frame clones and lacks some. The sample comprises roughly 100,000 clones, 91% of which are singletons, and about 4% rests with the top ten. The J segment lost 3 bases and the V segment lost 5 bases, leaving 11 bases of the junction unmatched. The CDR3 contains 15 residues. Germline V gene data show CDR1 as SQVTM and CDR2 as ANQGSEA. This receptor was identified in a man younger than 35 with acute or convalescent COVID-19. Material for sequencing was peripheral blood. The rearrangement joins TRBV29-1 to TRBJ1-1, with 8 bases fitting TRBD1. Here the CDR3 reads CSVSRQGNLDTEAFF. CDR3 DNA sequence: TGCAGCGTTTCGCGACAGGGGAATTTGGACACTGAAGCTTTCTTT.